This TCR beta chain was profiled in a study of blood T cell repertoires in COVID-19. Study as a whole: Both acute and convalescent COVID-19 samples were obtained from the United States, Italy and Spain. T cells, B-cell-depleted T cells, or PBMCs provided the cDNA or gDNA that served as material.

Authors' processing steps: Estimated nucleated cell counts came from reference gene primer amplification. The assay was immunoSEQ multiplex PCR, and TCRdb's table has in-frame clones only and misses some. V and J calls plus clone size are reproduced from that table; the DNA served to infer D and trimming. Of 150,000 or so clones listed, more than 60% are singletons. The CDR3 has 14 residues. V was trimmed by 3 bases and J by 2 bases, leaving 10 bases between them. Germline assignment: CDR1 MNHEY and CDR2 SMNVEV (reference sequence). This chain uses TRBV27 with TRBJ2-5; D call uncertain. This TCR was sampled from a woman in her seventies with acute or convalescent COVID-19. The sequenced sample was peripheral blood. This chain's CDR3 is CASSFSGLQETQYF. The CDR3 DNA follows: TGTGCCAGCAGTTTCTCCGGGTTACAAGAGACCCAGTACTTC.